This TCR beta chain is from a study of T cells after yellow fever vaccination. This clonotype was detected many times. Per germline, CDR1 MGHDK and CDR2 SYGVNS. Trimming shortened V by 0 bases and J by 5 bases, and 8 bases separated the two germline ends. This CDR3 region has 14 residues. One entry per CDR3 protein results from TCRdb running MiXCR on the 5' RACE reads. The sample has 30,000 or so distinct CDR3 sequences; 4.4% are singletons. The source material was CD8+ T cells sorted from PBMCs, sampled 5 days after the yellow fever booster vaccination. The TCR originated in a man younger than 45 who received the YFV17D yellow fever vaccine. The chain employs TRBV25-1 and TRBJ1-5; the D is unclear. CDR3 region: CASSEYSLDQPQHF. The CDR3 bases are TGTGCCAGCAGTGAATATTCCCTAGATCAGCCCCAGCATTTT.